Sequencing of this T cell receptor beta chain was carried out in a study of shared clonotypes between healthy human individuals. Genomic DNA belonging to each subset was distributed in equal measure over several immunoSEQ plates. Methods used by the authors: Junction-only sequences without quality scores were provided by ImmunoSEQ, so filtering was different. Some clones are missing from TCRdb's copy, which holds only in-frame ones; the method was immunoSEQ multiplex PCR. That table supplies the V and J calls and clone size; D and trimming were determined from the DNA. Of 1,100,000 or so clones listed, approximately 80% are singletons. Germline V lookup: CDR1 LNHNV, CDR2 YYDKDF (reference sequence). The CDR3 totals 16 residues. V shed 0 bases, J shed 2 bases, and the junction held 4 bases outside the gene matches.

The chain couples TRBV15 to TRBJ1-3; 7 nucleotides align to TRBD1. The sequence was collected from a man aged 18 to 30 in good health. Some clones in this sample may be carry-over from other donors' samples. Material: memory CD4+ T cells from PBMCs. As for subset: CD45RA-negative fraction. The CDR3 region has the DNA TGTGCCACCAGCAGAGATCCGACAGGGACTGGAAACACCATATATTTT. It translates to CATSRDPTGTGNTIYF. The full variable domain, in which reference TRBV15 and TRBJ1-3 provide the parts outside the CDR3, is DAMVIQNPRYQVTQFGKPVTLSCSQTLNHNVMYWYQQKSSQAPKLLFHYYDKDFNNEADTPDNFQSRRPNTSFCFLDIRSPGLGDTAMYLCATSRDPTGTGNTIYFGEGSWLTVV.